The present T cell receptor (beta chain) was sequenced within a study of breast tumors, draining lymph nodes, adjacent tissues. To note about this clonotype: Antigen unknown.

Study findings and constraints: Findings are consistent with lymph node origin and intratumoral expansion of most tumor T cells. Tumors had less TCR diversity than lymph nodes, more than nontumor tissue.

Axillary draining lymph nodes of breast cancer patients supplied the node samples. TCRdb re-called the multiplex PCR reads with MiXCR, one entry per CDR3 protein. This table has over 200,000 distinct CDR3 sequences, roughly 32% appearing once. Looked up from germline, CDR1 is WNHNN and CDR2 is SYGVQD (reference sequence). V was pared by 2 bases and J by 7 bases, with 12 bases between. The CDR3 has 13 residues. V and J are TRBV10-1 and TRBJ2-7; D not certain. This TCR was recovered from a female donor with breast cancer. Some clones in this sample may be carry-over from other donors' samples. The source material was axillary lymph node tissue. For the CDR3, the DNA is TGCGCCAGCAGTGAGGCCCCTGATGGGGAGCAGTACTTC. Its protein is CASSEAPDGEQYF.